This TCR beta chain was sequenced in a study of CD8+CD57+ T cells in acquired aplastic anemia. Study-wide findings and caveats: With respect to CD8+ Simpson's diversity, patients and controls did not differ significantly. Shared by patients and controls, almost 30 CD8+ CDR3s were abundant in patients.

CDR3 and TCR beta VDJ profiling relied on genomic DNA as the template. TCRdb reanalysed the reads using MiXCR and keeps one entry per CDR3 protein. The sample has about 180,000 distinct CDR3 sequences; 45% to 50% are singletons. This CDR3 spans 15 amino acids. CDR1 is KGHSH, CDR2 LQKENI, per germline. V dropped 6 bases and J dropped 1 base, with 16 bases sitting between them. For this clonotype: What it recognizes is unknown.

The origin of this receptor is a human donor in good health. What was sequenced was sorted CD4+, CD8+, or CD8+CD57+ T cells (not recorded which) from PBMCs. The rearrangement joins TRBV18 to TRBJ2-7; D perhaps matches TRBD1 (6 bases). The CDR3 here is CASSDQLDSSYEQYF. The CDR3 DNA follows: TGTGCCAGCTCGGACCAGTTGGACAGTTCCTACGAGCAGTACTTC.